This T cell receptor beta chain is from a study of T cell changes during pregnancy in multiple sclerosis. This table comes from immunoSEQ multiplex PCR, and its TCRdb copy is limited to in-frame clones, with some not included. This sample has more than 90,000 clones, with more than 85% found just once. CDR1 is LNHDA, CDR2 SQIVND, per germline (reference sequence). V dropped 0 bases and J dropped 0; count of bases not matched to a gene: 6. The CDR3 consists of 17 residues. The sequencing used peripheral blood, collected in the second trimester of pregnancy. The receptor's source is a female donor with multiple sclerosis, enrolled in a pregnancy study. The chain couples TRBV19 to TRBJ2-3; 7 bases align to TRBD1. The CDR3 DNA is TGTGCCAGTAGTATAGATATTTGGACAGGTAGCACAGATACGCAGTATTTT. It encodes CASSIDIWTGSTDTQYF.